Following are 17 T cell receptor beta chains from one sample sequenced in a study of blood T cell repertoires in COVID-19. Sequencing was performed with immunoSEQ multiplex PCR; in TCRdb, only in-frame clones are kept and a portion is missing. The table shows 450,000 or so clones, with about 90% occurring only once. The source material was PBMCs or T cells enriched from blood (not recorded which). Source of these receptors: a man younger than 30 who had recovered from COVID-19.

This clone was picked up one time. The chain recombines TRBV25-1 with TRBJ2-7, with TRBD2 matching 8 bases. Germline V gene lookup returns CDR1 MGHDK and CDR2 SYGVNS. J gave up 2 bases and V 3 bases, and 15 bases lay outside the gene matches. The CDR3 spans 18 residues. CDR3 loop: CASSDQGLVRVGTYEQYF. The CDR3 region has the DNA TGTGCCAGCAGTGATCAGGGACTAGTAAGAGTGGGTACCTACGAGCAGTACTTC.

The chain employs TRBV18 and TRBJ1-1; D gene uncertain. The CDR3 covers 12 residues. Germline assignment: CDR1 KGHSH and CDR2 LQKENI. V lost 3 bases, J lost 8 bases, and 10 bases lay in between. CDR3 loop: CASSPSREEAFF. The CDR3 DNA is TGTGCCAGCTCACCCTCCCGGGAGGAAGCTTTCTTT.

The V gene is TRBV2, the J gene TRBJ2-2; D not resolved. The V and J ends lost 6 bases and 5 bases respectively, with 13 bases between them. The length of the CDR3 is 14 residues. Germline V gives CDR1 SNHLY, CDR2 FYNNEI. CDR3 DNA sequence: TGTGCCAGCAGGGGCAGTATCGGTACCGGGGAGCTGTTTTTT. Its translation: CASRGSIGTGELFF.

V and J are TRBV11-2 and TRBJ1-6; D gene ambiguous. The CDR3 is 13 residues long. CDR1 is SGHAT, CDR2 FQNNGV, per germline. The ends were cut back, 2 bases at V and 9 bases at J, with 8 bases in the middle. CDR3 sequence: CASSLSSGSPLHF. CDR3 bases: TGTGCCAGCAGCTTATCTTCCGGTTCACCCCTCCACTTT. The variable domain in full, with the rest retrieved from reference TRBV11-2 and TRBJ1-6, is EAGVAQSPRYKIIEKRQSVAFWCNPISGHATLYWYQQILGQGPKLLIQFQNNGVVDDSQLPKDRFSAERLKGVDSTLKIQPAKLEDSAVYLCASSLSSGSPLHFGNGTRLTVT.

V and J are TRBV28 and TRBJ2-2; 7 nucleotides match TRBD2. After removal of 6 bases from V and 3 bases from J, the junction contained 4 bases not matched to a gene. Per the germline V gene, CDR1 is MDHEN and CDR2 is SYDVKM. This CDR3 has 14 amino acids. The CDR3 DNA reads TGTGCCAGCAGGGGGACTACTTACACCGGGGAGCTGTTTTTT. Amino acids: CASRGTTYTGELFF.

The chain uses TRBV5-4 and TRBJ2-7, with TRBD2 identical over 7 bases. The CDR3 totals 14 residues. The J segment lost 5 bases and the V segment lost 2 bases, leaving 7 bases of the junction unmatched. From germline, CDR1 is SGHNT and CDR2 YYREEE (reference sequence). This chain's CDR3 is CASSFGGRRNEQYF. CDR3 in DNA: TGTGCCAGCAGCTTTGGCGGGAGACGCAACGAGCAGTACTTC.

The J gene is TRBJ1-2, the V gene TRBV12-3 or TRBV12-4; D may be TRBD1 (5 bases). The CDR3 covers 13 residues. Trimming took 2 bases from V and 7 from J, leaving 11 bases between them. CDR3 in amino acids: CASSLTGLAGYTF. CDR3 DNA: TGTGCCAGCAGTTTAACAGGCTTGGCTGGCTACACCTTC.

This sequence joins TRBV2 and TRBJ1-1, with D possibly matching TRBD1 (5 bases). This CDR3 comprises 11 residues. Germline values: CDR1 SNHLY, CDR2 FYNNEI. V was clipped by 5 bases and J by 11 bases, with 12 bases between them. The CDR3 protein is CASSRQGLAFF. In nucleotides, the CDR3 is TGTGCCAGCAGTCGCCAGGGCTTGGCTTTCTTT.

This chain uses TRBV9 with TRBJ1-5; D is perhaps TRBD1 (5 bases). Germline CDR1 reads SGDLS; CDR2 reads YYNGEE. The CDR3 is 13 residues long. Trimming stripped 0 bases from V and 7 bases from J, with 8 bases between. CDR3 protein: CASSVAQGQPQHF. CDR3 coding DNA: TGTGCCAGCAGCGTAGCCCAGGGCCAGCCCCAGCATTTT.

The chain links TRBV13 to TRBJ2-1; a weak D match, TRBD2 (6 bases). This CDR3 spans 17 amino acids. Per germline, CDR1 PRHDT and CDR2 FYEKMQ (reference sequence). Between the trimmed V and J ends, which lost 1 base and 1 base, there was a span of 14 bases. CDR3 bases: TGTGCCAGCAGCTTAGTATCCGCGGGGCCATCCTACAATGAGCAGTTCTTC. This codes for CASSLVSAGPSYNEQFF. The variable domain in full, with the rest retrieved from reference TRBV13 and TRBJ2-1, is AAGVIQSPRHLIKEKRETATLKCYPIPRHDTVYWYQQGPGQDPQFLISFYEKMQSDKGSIPDRFSAQQFSDYHSELNMSSLELGDSALYFCASSLVSAGPSYNEQFFGPGTRLTVL.

The chain carries TRBV6-5 and TRBJ2-1, with 14 bases lining up with TRBD2. The CDR3 length is 15 residues. Germline V CDR1 and CDR2: MNHEY, SVGAGI. V dropped 5 bases and J dropped 6; count of bases not matched to a gene: 3. CDR3 sequence reads: CASSPTSGRANEQFF. Written as DNA, the CDR3 is TGTGCCAGCAGTCCGACTAGCGGGAGGGCCAATGAGCAGTTCTTC.

The chain carries TRBV11-1 and TRBJ2-7; the D gene is possibly TRBD2 (5 bases). The CDR3 is made up of 15 amino acids. V was pared by 1 base and J by 4 bases, with 14 bases between. Germline loops: CDR1 SGHAT, CDR2 FQDESV (reference sequence). The CDR3 sequence is CASSLVMAGQYEQYF. In DNA form, the CDR3 reads TGTGCCAGCAGCTTAGTAATGGCGGGCCAGTACGAGCAGTACTTC. The variable domain in full, with the rest retrieved from reference TRBV11-1 and TRBJ2-7, is EAEVAQSPRYKITEKSQAVAFWCDPISGHATLYWYRQILGQGPELLVQFQDESVVDDSQLPKDRFSAERLKGVDSTLKIQPAELGDSAMYLCASSLVMAGQYEQYFGPGTRLTVT.

In nucleotides, the CDR3 is TGTGCCGGCGAACCCGGGGAAGCTTTCTTT. Protein product: CAGEPGEAFF. The chain couples TRBV21-1 to TRBJ1-1. TRBV21-1 is reported as a pseudogene. The CDR3 consists of 10 residues.

The chain combines TRBV29-1 with TRBJ1-1; D call uncertain. Per germline, CDR1 SQVTM and CDR2 ANQGSEA. The CDR3 is made up of 13 amino acids. V was trimmed by 0 bases and J by 7 bases, leaving 12 bases between them. The CDR3 here is CSVEEVIADEAFF. The CDR3 nucleotides read TGCAGCGTTGAAGAGGTAATTGCGGATGAAGCTTTCTTT.

This clone appeared a single time. V is TRBV10-1 and J is TRBJ1-1, with 7 bases that match TRBD1. CDR3 length equals 16 residues. Trimming at V came to 5 bases and at J to 2 bases, leaving 11 bases not matched to a gene. Germline CDR1 is WNHNN and CDR2 is SYGVQD (reference sequence). CDR3 DNA: TGCGCCAGCAGTAAACAGACAGGGAACCTTAACACTGAAGCTTTCTTT. Its protein is CASSKQTGNLNTEAFF.

J is TRBJ1-5 and V is TRBV19, with 7 bases lining up with TRBD1. Per germline, CDR1 LNHDA and CDR2 SQIVND (reference sequence). CDR3 length equals 14 residues. The ends lost 4 bases at V and 4 bases at J; junction bases unmatched: 4. CDR3 DNA sequence: TGTGCCAGTAGTAGACAGGGTCCTAATCAGCCCCAGCATTTT. Its protein product is CASSRQGPNQPQHF.

The genes are TRBV10-2 and TRBJ1-6; possibly TRBD1 for D (6 bases). This CDR3 is built from 14 residues. Trimming stripped 7 bases from V and 10 bases from J, with 17 bases between. Germline CDR1 and CDR2: WSHSY and SAAADI. The CDR3 DNA follows: TGCGCCAGCACTATGACAGGCCTCGGGTCACCCCTCCACTTT. Translated: CASTMTGLGSPLHF.